Only one count was recorded for the clone carrying this T cell receptor (beta chain). The sample originates from a study of blood T cell repertoires in COVID-19. Source study methods: Quantification of nucleated cells was approximated via reference gene primer amplification. Sequencing used immunoSEQ multiplex PCR; TCRdb keeps in-frame clones, though not all of them. Clone size and the V and J calls come from that table; the DNA yielded D and trimming. The table includes about 95,000 clones, approximately 84% detected once. Germline V gene data show CDR1 as GTSNPN and CDR2 as SVGIG (reference sequence). The CDR3 extends over 13 amino acids. V was shortened by 0 bases and J by 2 bases, with 5 bases between the two germline ends.

The TCR sequence derives from an elderly man with active or convalescent COVID-19. This rearrangement joins TRBV30 to TRBJ1-3; the D is unclear. Sequenced sample: peripheral blood. In DNA form, the CDR3 reads TGTGCCTGGAGTGTAGCTGCTGGAAACACCATATATTTT. Translation gives CAWSVAAGNTIYF. The full variable domain, rest sourced from reference TRBV30 and TRBJ1-3, is SQTIHQWPATLVQPVGSPLSLECTVEGTSNPNLYWYRQAAGRGLQLLFYSVGIGQISSEVPQNLSASRPQDRQFILSSKKLLLSDSGFYLCAWSVAAGNTIYFGEGSWLTVV.